This passage covers 32 T cell receptor beta chains from one sample sequenced in a study of OX40 agonist ivuxolimab in advanced cancers. Assay used: immunoSEQ multiplex PCR; TCRdb lists only in-frame clones, some missing. The data hold approximately 39,000 clones, with 70% to 90% observed a single time. Specimen: CD4+ or CD8+ T cells sorted from blood, collected in a trial of the OX40 agonist ivuxolimab. Receptors originate from an adult with an advanced solid tumor such as melanoma, head and neck, liver or kidney cancer.

The CDR3 DNA reads as TGCGCCAGCAGAATCCTGAGCGGGAGCTCCTACAATGAGCAGTTCTTC. As protein: CASRILSGSSYNEQFF. J is TRBJ2-1 and V is TRBV5-1; TRBD2 matches 8 bases. With 5 bases clipped from V and 0 bases from J, the junction kept 7 bases outside the gene matches. The V gene's germline CDR1 is SGHRS and CDR2 YFSETQ. The CDR3 contains 16 residues.

The chain combines TRBV9 with TRBJ2-7; D not resolved. CDR3 length: 16 amino acids. V gave up 0 bases and J gave up 2 bases, with 15 bases separating them. Germline CDR1 is SGDLS and CDR2 is YYNGEE. CDR3: CASSVASLSDPYEQYF. In nucleotides, the CDR3 is TGTGCCAGCAGCGTAGCGTCCCTCTCGGACCCCTACGAGCAGTACTTC.

The chain couples TRBV7-9 to TRBJ2-3, with D perhaps matching TRBD2 (6 bases). CDR3 size: 12 residues. The V gene's germline CDR1 is SEHNR and CDR2 FQNEAQ (reference sequence). With 5 bases removed from V and 5 bases from J, the gap between germline ends came to 8 bases. The CDR3 nucleotides read TGTGCCAGCAGCCGTAGCGGAGATACGCAGTATTTT. This codes for CASSRSGDTQYF.

The chain combines TRBV19 with TRBJ2-2, with a weak D call TRBD1 (6 bases). This CDR3 region has 16 residues. V was clipped by 5 bases and J by 4 bases, with 17 bases between them. The germline V gene encodes CDR1 LNHDA and CDR2 SQIVND (reference sequence). CDR3: CASSFPGVQGTGELFF. The DNA for the CDR3 is TGTGCCAGTAGTTTCCCAGGGGTCCAGGGCACCGGGGAGCTGTTTTTT.

This clone was observed a handful of times. The V call is TRBV7-9, the J call TRBJ1-5; TRBD1 aligns across 7 bases. CDR1 SEHNR and CDR2 FQNEAQ come from the germline V gene (reference sequence). The junction had 8 bases not matched to a gene; V was cut back by 4 bases and J by 5 bases. This CDR3 contains 15 residues. CDR3 amino acids: CASSSPTGDDQPQHF. The CDR3 nucleotides read TGTGCCAGCAGCTCCCCCACAGGGGACGATCAGCCCCAGCATTTT.

CDR3 coding DNA: TGCGCCAGCAGCTTAGGGGACGGCGAGCAGTACTTC. Amino acids: CASSLGDGEQYF. The V and J genes are TRBV5-1 and TRBJ2-7; TRBD1 or TRBD2 may be the D gene (5 bases each). Germline CDR1 reads SGHRS; CDR2 reads YFSETQ. V shed 2 bases and J shed 6 bases, with 9 bases lying between them. The CDR3 has 12 residues.

This clone was recorded a few times. The chain combines TRBV2 with TRBJ1-5; D is unresolved. The V gene lost 8 bases and the J gene lost 2 bases, with 13 bases spanning the gap. CDR3 length: 14 amino acids. Germline CDR1 SNHLY, CDR2 FYNNEI. The DNA for the CDR3 is TGTGCCAGCTTGCGGGAGTTAGGCAATCAGCCCCAGCATTTT. This sequence encodes CASLRELGNQPQHF.

The chain couples TRBV7-2 to TRBJ2-3; 9 bases agree with TRBD2. This CDR3 comprises 15 residues. Unmatched junction bases numbered 2, after V lost 2 bases and J lost 2 bases. The germline V gene encodes CDR1 SGHTA and CDR2 FQGNSA. As DNA, the CDR3 is TGTGCCAGCAGCTTACTAGCGGGAATCACAGATACGCAGTATTTT. Translating gives CASSLLAGITDTQYF. Based on the CDR3 plus reference TRBV7-2 and TRBJ2-3, the full variable domain is GAGVSQSPSNKVTEKGKDVELRCDPISGHTALYWYRQSLGQGLEFLIYFQGNSAPDKSGLPSDRFSAERTGGSVSTLTIQRTQQEDSAVYLCASSLLAGITDTQYFGPGTRLTVL.

This sequence joins TRBV7-8 and TRBJ2-7, with D perhaps matching TRBD1 (6 bases). The germline V and J ends were trimmed by 1 base and 2 bases, with 12 bases remaining between them. Germline lookup yields CDR1 SGHVS and CDR2 FQNEAQ. The CDR3 contains 15 residues. The CDR3 DNA is TGTGCCAGCAGCTTAGTTGGGACACCCACCTACGAGCAGTACTTC. It yields the protein CASSLVGTPTYEQYF.

The rearrangement links TRBV27 to TRBJ2-7; D is perhaps TRBD1 or TRBD2 (5 bases each). V was trimmed by 3 bases and J by 1 base, leaving 7 bases between them. Per the germline V gene, CDR1 is MNHEY and CDR2 is SMNVEV (reference sequence). CDR3 length equals 13 residues. In DNA, the CDR3 is TGTGCCAGCAGTTTGGGACCTTCCTACGAGCAGTACTTC. Translating gives CASSLGPSYEQYF.

V gene TRBV6-4 combines with J gene TRBJ2-1; 7 nucleotides align to TRBD2. The CDR3 is 13 amino acids. CDR1 and CDR2 from the germline V gene are MRHNA and SNTAGT. With 2 bases clipped from V and 6 bases from J, the junction kept 1 base outside the gene matches. The CDR3 DNA is TGTGCCAGCAGTGACGGACTAGTCAATGAGCAGTTCTTC. Amino acid sequence: CASSDGLVNEQFF.

This chain joins TRBV11-1 and TRBJ2-1, with 11 bases that match TRBD2. V was clipped by 4 bases and J by 7 bases; unmatched bases: 9. The CDR3 loop spans 16 amino acids. The germline CDR1 and CDR2 sequences are SGHAT and FQDESV (reference sequence). This chain's CDR3 is CASSSPTSGSLNEQFF. CDR3 sequence (DNA): TGTGCCAGCAGCTCACCTACTAGCGGGAGTTTGAATGAGCAGTTCTTC.

The genes are TRBV11-3 and TRBJ2-1; TRBD2 matches at 9 bases. The germline CDR1 and CDR2 sequences are SGHNT and YENEEA. CDR3 length: 17 amino acids. After removal of 0 bases from V and 2 bases from J, the junction contained 5 bases not matched to a gene. CDR3 residues: CASSLEHASGTYNEQFF. The CDR3 bases are TGTGCCAGCAGCTTAGAACATGCTAGCGGGACCTACAATGAGCAGTTCTTC.

The rearrangement joins TRBV7-9 to TRBJ1-2, with a tentative D call TRBD1 (6 bases). The V gene lost 4 bases and the J gene lost 4 bases, with 7 bases spanning the gap. CDR3 length: 12 residues. Germline V lookup: CDR1 SEHNR, CDR2 FQNEAQ (reference sequence). The CDR3: CASSSGVYGYTF. CDR3 nucleotide sequence: TGTGCCAGCAGCTCAGGGGTCTATGGCTACACCTTC. Drawing the rest from reference TRBV7-9 and TRBJ1-2, the complete variable domain is DTGVSQNPRHKITKRGQNVTFRCDPISEHNRLYWYRQTLGQGPEFLTYFQNEAQLEKSRLLSDRFSAERPKGSFSTLEIQRTEQGDSAMYLCASSSGVYGYTFGSGTRLTVV.

This clone was detected only a few times. The genes are TRBV30 and TRBJ2-2; 7 nucleotides agree with TRBD2. Trimming removed 4 bases from V and 4 bases from J; junction bases left unmatched: 0. The germline CDR1 and CDR2 sequences are GTSNPN and SVGIG (reference sequence). This CDR3 has 12 residues. CDR3 region: CAWTSGTGELFF. As DNA, the CDR3 is TGTGCCTGGACTAGCGGCACCGGGGAGCTGTTTTTT.

The rearrangement uses TRBV14 and TRBJ2-7, with 10 bases identical to TRBD2. CDR1 SGHDN and CDR2 FVKESK come from the germline V gene. The trim removed 0 bases at V and 2 bases at J, leaving 4 bases unmatched. This CDR3 spans 16 amino acids. The CDR3 protein is CASSQERLAGAYEQYF. The CDR3 nucleotides read TGTGCCAGCAGCCAAGAACGGCTAGCGGGAGCCTACGAGCAGTACTTC.

The chain carries TRBV25-1 and TRBJ2-5; the D is unclear. Trimming removed 1 base at V and 2 bases at J, with 5 bases between. The length of the CDR3 is 13 residues. The germline CDR1 and CDR2 sequences are MGHDK and SYGVNS. CDR3 in amino acids: CASSELVQETQYF. CDR3 DNA: TGTGCCAGCAGTGAATTAGTGCAAGAGACCCAGTACTTC.

This chain connects TRBV4-3 to TRBJ2-7, with 8 positions matching TRBD1. CDR1 and CDR2 from the germline V gene are LGHNA and YSLEER. J gave up 0 bases and V 5 bases, and 9 bases lay outside the gene matches. CDR3 size: 16 residues. The DNA of the CDR3 is TGCGCCAGCAGCTACGGGACAGGCAGAAACTCCTACGAGCAGTACTTC. This translates into CASSYGTGRNSYEQYF.

The chain joins TRBV27 to TRBJ2-3; no clear D gene. Germline-derived CDR1 and CDR2 are MNHEY and SMNVEV (reference sequence). The CDR3 is 16 residues long. V was pared by 4 bases and J by 6 bases, with 20 bases between. CDR3 region: CASSSLKWGETDTQYF. The CDR3 DNA reads TGTGCCAGCAGTTCCCTGAAATGGGGTGAAACCGATACGCAGTATTTT.

The V gene is TRBV28, the J gene TRBJ1-1; D gene uncertain. CDR1 is MDHEN and CDR2 is SYDVKM in the germline V gene. The CDR3 sequence is 9 residues long. The CDR3 sequence: CGGGTEAFF. CDR3 DNA: TGTGGCGGAGGCACTGAAGCTTTCTTT.

CDR3 sequence reads: CASSATGTGNTIYF. The CDR3 region has the DNA TGTGCCAGCAGCGCCACAGGGACTGGAAACACCATATATTTT. The rearrangement links TRBV9 to TRBJ1-3; weak D call: TRBD1 (6 bases). Between the trimmed V and J ends, which lost 3 bases and 2 bases, there was a span of 9 bases. Germline assignment: CDR1 SGDLS and CDR2 YYNGEE. The CDR3 is 14 residues long.

This clone is labeled medium-sized. The V and J genes are TRBV6-1 and TRBJ2-7; possibly TRBD1 for D (6 bases). The CDR3 sequence is 13 residues long. Trimming shortened V by 11 bases and J by 1 base, and 15 bases separated the two germline ends. CDR1 is MNHNS, CDR2 SASEGT, per germline. As DNA, the CDR3 is TGTGCCCTAGGGAGAGGACAGTCCTACGAGCAGTACTTC. Protein: CALGRGQSYEQYF.

This clone came up a few times. V gene TRBV28 combines with J gene TRBJ1-2, with no clear D. Germline V gene lookup returns CDR1 MDHEN and CDR2 SYDVKM. V was shortened by 6 bases and J by 0 bases, with 14 bases between the two germline ends. The CDR3 runs 15 residues. This chain's CDR3 is CASSPVAVSNYGYTF. The CDR3 nucleotides read TGTGCCAGCAGCCCCGTCGCAGTATCTAACTATGGCTACACCTTC.

This chain links TRBV5-4 with TRBJ2-1; 8 bases are a match to TRBD2. V dropped 3 bases and J dropped 0; count of bases not matched to a gene: 11. Germline CDR1 is SGHNT and CDR2 is YYREEE (reference sequence). There are 18 residues in the CDR3. CDR3 nucleotides: TGTGCCAGCAGCTCGGTGTTAGCGGGAAGAAGCTCCTACAATGAGCAGTTCTTC. The encoded protein is CASSSVLAGRSSYNEQFF.

V is TRBV11-3 and J is TRBJ2-2; D may be TRBD1 or TRBD2 (5 bases each). The germline V gene has CDR1 SGHNT and CDR2 YENEEA. CDR3 length: 15 residues. V was pared by 3 bases and J by 5 bases, with 13 bases between. CDR3 in DNA: TGTGCCAGCAGCTTGAGAGGGGCCCCGACCGGGGAGCTGTTTTTT. It codes for CASSLRGAPTGELFF.

The gene calls are TRBV7-2 and TRBJ2-3; D not resolved. The CDR3 loop spans 18 amino acids. Germline CDR1 is SGHTA and CDR2 is FQGNSA. The germline V and J ends were trimmed by 1 base and 4 bases, with 21 bases remaining between them. The CDR3 is CASSLDGFEDTISDTQYF. CDR3 sequence (DNA): TGTGCCAGCAGCTTAGATGGGTTCGAAGACACAATTTCAGATACGCAGTATTTT.

The chain is built from TRBV7-9 and TRBJ2-2; 8 bases line up with TRBD1. V shed 5 bases, J shed 0 bases, and the junction held 2 bases outside the gene matches. CDR3 length: 15 amino acids. Germline CDR1 SEHNR, CDR2 FQNEAQ (reference sequence). CDR3 bases: TGTGCCAGCAGCAAGACAGGGGCGAACACCGGGGAGCTGTTTTTT. Translating it yields CASSKTGANTGELFF.

To note about this clone: Other DNA sequences in this specimen translate into the identical CDR3. The chain employs TRBV5-4 and TRBJ2-7; D not certain. The CDR3 sequence is 13 residues long. The V gene's germline CDR1 is SGHNT and CDR2 YYREEE (reference sequence). V lost 0 bases and J lost 0, with 4 bases in between. The DNA for the CDR3 is TGTGCCAGCAGCTTGGTCGGCTCCTACGAGCAGTACTTC. Residues: CASSLVGSYEQYF.

The rearrangement joins TRBV5-4 to TRBJ2-7; 7 positions match TRBD1. CDR3 length equals 15 residues. Germline trimming cut 4 bases from V and 0 bases from J; bases unmatched to any gene: 7. Per germline, CDR1 SGHNT and CDR2 YYREEE (reference sequence). The CDR3 sequence: CASSIRDRSSYEQYF. As DNA, the CDR3 is TGTGCCAGCAGCATCCGGGACAGAAGCTCCTACGAGCAGTACTTC.

The chain links TRBV4-3 to TRBJ2-7, with D possibly being TRBD1 (5 bases). Trimming took 1 base from V and 4 from J, leaving 14 bases between them. Germline CDR1 and CDR2: LGHNA and YSLEER. The CDR3 has 15 residues. The CDR3 nucleotides read TGCGCCAGCAGCCAAGCAGGGAACGTTGGTTACGAGCAGTACTTC. It translates to CASSQAGNVGYEQYF.

V gene TRBV11-2 combines with J gene TRBJ1-1; perhaps TRBD1 as D (5 bases). V dropped 1 base and J dropped 4 bases, with 16 bases sitting between them. There are 16 residues in the CDR3. Per the germline V gene, CDR1 is SGHAT and CDR2 is FQNNGV. In nucleotides, the CDR3 is TGTGCCAGCAGCTTAGGATGGGGGACGTGGAGCACTGAAGCTTTCTTT. It is translated as CASSLGWGTWSTEAFF.

The rearrangement joins TRBV19 to TRBJ2-2; D unresolved. V was trimmed by 3 bases and J by 0 bases, leaving 8 bases between them. The CDR3 has 15 residues. Germline loops: CDR1 LNHDA, CDR2 SQIVND (reference sequence). The CDR3 loop is CASSIRHSNTGELFF. As DNA, the CDR3 is TGTGCCAGTAGTATTCGACACTCGAACACCGGGGAGCTGTTTTTT.